Below are 2 T cell receptor beta chains sequenced from a single sample in a study of T cell responses to AZD1222 COVID-19 vaccine. Produced via immunoSEQ multiplex PCR; TCRdb's table is partial and in-frame only. The sample holds over 120,000 clones, 88% seen once. The sample consisted of peripheral blood, taken 28 days after the second dose of the MenACWY control vaccine. These receptor sequences come from an adult who received the MenACWY meningococcal vaccine as a control.

This sequence joins TRBV5-1 and TRBJ2-1; TRBD2 matches 7 bases. The length of the CDR3 is 15 residues. The V gene end was trimmed by 0 bases and the J gene end by 8 bases; junction bases not matched to a gene: 8. The germline CDR1 and CDR2 sequences are SGHRS and YFSETQ. The CDR3 coding sequence is TGCGCCAGCAGCTTGGCCTTACTAGCGCGGGATGAGCAGTTCTTC. It yields the protein CASSLALLARDEQFF.

J is TRBJ1-6 and V is TRBV27, with TRBD1 as a possible D gene (6 bases). Trimming took off 4 bases at V and 6 bases at J, with 13 bases between the two ends. CDR3 length: 15 residues. From germline, CDR1 is MNHEY and CDR2 SMNVEV (reference sequence). Written as DNA, the CDR3 is TGTGCCAGCAGTTCGACCGGACAGATTAATTCACCCCTCCACTTT. This sequence encodes CASSSTGQINSPLHF.